These 31 T cell receptor beta chains originate from one sample sequenced in a study of T cells in women clearing cervical HPV infection. The data were produced by immunoSEQ multiplex PCR, yet TCRdb's version contains in-frame clones alone and is incomplete. The table for this sample gives about 31,000 clones. The sequenced sample was blood buffy coat. The receptors here all came from a woman aged 18 to 75 with a cervical HPV16 infection that either progressed to CIN3+ or cleared (not recorded which).

The DNA read from the CDR3 is TGTGCCAGCAGATTAGGAGGGGGCTATGGC. It codes for CASRLGGGYG. The complete CDR3 reads CASRLGGGYGYTF. The rearrangement joins TRBV5-4 to TRBJ1-2; D might be TRBD1 (6 bases). From the germline J gene comes the end of the CDR3, since the read stops 3 residues before it. Germline V gene data show CDR1 as SGHNT and CDR2 as YYREEE (reference sequence). The CDR3 length is 13 residues. V was trimmed by 5 bases and J by 4 bases, leaving 12 bases between them.

A remark on this clone: The read ends 3 residues early relative to the CDR3; the germline J gene fills the gap. The chain employs TRBV11-2 and TRBJ2-2, with 8 bases aligning to TRBD2. The CDR3 runs 14 residues. Germline V lookup: CDR1 SGHAT, CDR2 FQNNGV. The CDR3 loop is CASSPTGGNSPLFF. CDR3 bases read: TGTGCCAGCAGCCCCACGGGGGGGAATTCACCG.

For this clone: The CDR3 is cut off 3 residues early in the read; its end comes from the germline J gene. V usage is TRBV10-3 and J usage is TRBJ2-7, with D tentatively TRBD2 (6 bases). This CDR3 is 14 amino acids long. V was shortened by 4 bases and J by 5 bases, with 15 bases between the two germline ends. Germline V gene data show CDR1 as ENHRY and CDR2 as SYGVKD. This chain's CDR3 is CAISAEGGHDEQYF. CDR3 DNA, as far as it was read: TGTGCCATCAGTGCGGAGGGTGGTCACGACGAG.

On this clone itself: The missing CDR3 end, 3 residues past where the read stops, is filled in from the germline J gene. This chain links TRBV4-1 with TRBJ1-2; perhaps TRBD1 as D (5 bases). CDR1 is MGHRA, CDR2 YSYEKL, per germline. Trimming removed 0 bases at V and 0 bases at J, with 5 bases between. The CDR3 consists of 14 residues. CDR3 protein: CASSQEQANYGYTF. The covered CDR3 bases are TGCGCCAGCAGCCAAGAACAGGCTAACTATGGC.

As regards this clone: The read gets to within 3 residues of the CDR3 end, and the germline J gene fills in the rest. The chain uses TRBV20-1 and TRBJ1-2; possible D gene TRBD1, 5 bases. The CDR3 extends over 13 amino acids. CDR1 is DFQATT and CDR2 is SNEGSKA in the germline V gene (reference sequence). With 0 bases removed from V and 5 bases from J, the gap between germline ends came to 10 bases. Incomplete CDR3 DNA: TGCAGTGCTAGAGATCACAGGTTTTATGGC. As protein: CSARDHRFYG. The complete CDR3 sequence is CSARDHRFYGYTF.

Comment on this clone: The read gets to within 3 residues of the CDR3 end, and the germline J gene fills in the rest. V is TRBV7-2 and J is TRBJ1-2, with D perhaps matching TRBD1 (6 bases). Germline values: CDR1 SGHTA, CDR2 FQGNSA. V dropped 2 bases and J dropped 4 bases, with 11 bases sitting between them. The CDR3 has 14 residues. CDR3 protein: CASSLSGQFYGYTF. The sequenced part of the CDR3 DNA is TGTGCCAGCAGCTTAAGCGGACAGTTCTATGGC.

CDR3 residues: CSARMGGLKTYTF. CDR3 DNA, as far as it was read: TGCAGTGCTAGAATGGGGGGGTTGAAGACC. The chain uses TRBV20-1 and TRBJ1-2; D is possibly TRBD1 (5 bases). Sequencing ends 3 residues short of the CDR3 end; the germline J gene provides the rest. The CDR3 is made up of 13 amino acids. Germline V lookup: CDR1 DFQATT, CDR2 SNEGSKA (reference sequence).

Remarks on this clone: The read ends 3 residues shy of where the CDR3 ends; the end is completed using the germline J gene. The chain carries TRBV20-1 and TRBJ2-1; 9 bases match TRBD2. V dropped 1 base and J dropped 6; count of bases not matched to a gene: 13. The CDR3 has 17 amino acids. Germline-derived CDR1 and CDR2 are DFQATT and SNEGSKA (reference sequence). CDR3 region: CSARGMTWRGGFNEQFF. Incomplete CDR3 DNA: TGCAGTGCTAGAGGGATGACTTGGCGGGGGGGTTTCAATGAG.

As to this clone: Coverage ceases 3 residues before the CDR3 finishes, and the germline J gene fills in the end. The V gene is TRBV10-3, the J gene TRBJ2-7, with D maybe TRBD2 (7 bases). CDR3 length: 15 residues. CDR1 is ENHRY and CDR2 is SYGVKD in the germline V gene. The germline V and J ends were trimmed by 3 bases and 3 bases, with 15 bases remaining between them. CDR3 DNA, as far as it was read: TGTGCCATCAGTGACCCCCGGGGAGGGGGCTACGAG. It codes for CAISDPRGGGYE. The entire CDR3 protein reads CAISDPRGGGYEQYF.

For this clone: The CDR3 end is not reached by the read, which stops 3 residues before it; the germline J gene fills it in. The chain employs TRBV19 and TRBJ1-1; TRBD1 might be the D (6 bases). Germline values: CDR1 LNHDA, CDR2 SQIVND (reference sequence). There are 16 residues in the CDR3. Trimming pared 5 bases from V and 5 bases from J, leaving 21 bases between. CDR3 region: CASSPSWRGARTEAFF. The DNA read from the CDR3 is TGTGCCAGTAGTCCCTCCTGGCGGGGGGCGCGGACTGAA.

Its frequency marks this clone as medium-sized. The read stops 3 residues short of the end of the CDR3; the missing end is completed from the germline J gene. The rearrangement uses TRBV7-8 and TRBJ2-6; D is unresolved. Trimming pared 1 base from V and 0 bases from J, leaving 10 bases between. The CDR3 totals 17 residues. The V gene's germline CDR1 is SGHVS and CDR2 FQNEAQ. Here the CDR3 reads CASSLDSKYSGANVLTF. Incomplete CDR3 DNA: TGTGCCAGCAGCTTAGACAGCAAGTACTCTGGGGCCAACGTC.

CDR3 DNA (partial): TGCAGCGTCCCACGGGACAGTACTAACTATGGC. It specifies CSVPRDSTNYG. The whole CDR3 protein reads CSVPRDSTNYGYTF. V and J are TRBV29-1 and TRBJ1-2; 7 nucleotides align to TRBD1. The read halts 3 residues ahead of the CDR3 end, with the missing end drawn from the germline J gene. Germline CDR1 reads SQVTM; CDR2 reads ANQGSEA. The CDR3 sequence is 14 residues long. V lost 6 bases to trimming and J lost 0 bases; unmatched junction nucleotides: 7.

A word on this clone: The CDR3 is cut off 3 residues early in the read; its end comes from the germline J gene. This sequence joins TRBV5-1 and TRBJ2-3; the D gene is possibly TRBD1 (6 bases). The CDR3 is 13 amino acids. Germline lookup yields CDR1 SGHRS and CDR2 YFSETQ. CDR3 DNA (partial): TGCGCCAGCTCACAGGGCACCCAAGAGACG. Its translation: CASSQGTQET. The full CDR3 protein is CASSQGTQETQYF.

To note about this clone: The read gets to within 3 residues of the CDR3 end, and the germline J gene fills in the rest. The V gene is TRBV6-1, the J gene TRBJ2-2; weak D call: TRBD2 (5 bases). The CDR3 is 16 residues long. In germline, CDR1 is MNHNS, CDR2 SASEGT. Incomplete CDR3 DNA: TGTGCCAGCAGTGCGGGATCGACGGCCCGGGGTGAAAAG. The encoded protein is CASSAGSTARGEK. The full CDR3 sequence reads CASSAGSTARGEKLFF.

Points on this clone: The read comes to an end 3 residues before the CDR3 does, leaving the germline J gene to fill in the end. The J gene is TRBJ2-3, the V gene TRBV20-1; D might be TRBD2 (7 bases). The CDR3 totals 14 residues. Germline V lookup: CDR1 DFQATT, CDR2 SNEGSKA (reference sequence). CDR3 loop: CSATRGANNQPQYF. CDR3 DNA, as far as it was read: TGCAGTGCTACCCGGGGGGCGAACAATCAGCCG.

CDR3 in amino acids: CAWSPYRDYGQYF. CDR3 bases read: TGTGCCTGGAGTCCCTACAGGGACTATGGT. This sequence joins TRBV30 and TRBJ2-4; perhaps TRBD2 as D (7 bases). The read falls 3 residues short of the CDR3 end, and the missing part is taken from the germline J gene. Per the germline V gene, CDR1 is GTSNPN and CDR2 is SVGIG (reference sequence). The CDR3 sequence is 13 residues long.

On this clone itself: The read gets to within 3 residues of the CDR3 end, and the germline J gene fills in the rest. This chain joins TRBV20-1 and TRBJ1-6; no definite D call. Trimming left V 6 bases short and J 5 bases short, with 17 bases between. There are 15 residues in the CDR3. Germline CDR1 is DFQATT and CDR2 is SNEGSKA (reference sequence). CDR3 DNA (partial): TGCAGTGCCAAGAGGTGGCCTACTAATAATTCACCC. This encodes CSAKRWPTNNSP. The whole CDR3 protein is CSAKRWPTNNSPLHF.

A note on this clone: The read ends 3 residues before the CDR3 terminus; that terminus is restored from the germline J gene. This chain links TRBV18 with TRBJ1-5; TRBD1 aligns across 8 bases. Germline V gene sequence: CDR1 KGHSH, CDR2 LQKENI. The ends lost 4 bases at V and 9 bases at J; junction bases unmatched: 8. The CDR3 is 14 amino acids. The CDR3 bases that were read are TGTGCCAGCTCACAGGACAGGGCCCAACGGCCC. Translating it yields CASSQDRAQRP. The entire CDR3 reads CASSQDRAQRPQHF.

For this clone: The read finishes 3 residues shy of the CDR3 end, and the germline J gene is used to complete it. V gene TRBV29-1 combines with J gene TRBJ1-1; 9 bases map to TRBD1. Germline V lookup: CDR1 SQVTM, CDR2 ANQGSEA. This CDR3 has 13 amino acids. The ends lost 7 bases at V and 5 bases at J; junction bases unmatched: 8. CDR3 DNA, as far as it was read: TGCAGCGCTCAACAGGGGGCAGGAACTGAA. Amino acid sequence: CSAQQGAGTE. The whole CDR3 protein is CSAQQGAGTEAFF.

Worth noting for this clone: The CDR3 end lies 3 residues beyond the end of the read and is filled in from the germline J gene. This sequence joins TRBV5-1 and TRBJ1-2; perhaps TRBD1 as D (6 bases). The length of the CDR3 is 11 residues. Germline values: CDR1 SGHRS, CDR2 YFSETQ. Incomplete CDR3 DNA: TGCGCCAGCCAACAGGGAGGAGGC. It codes for CASQQGGG. The full-length CDR3 reads as CASQQGGGYTF.

About this clone itself: The read ends 3 residues shy of where the CDR3 ends; the end is completed using the germline J gene. The chain employs TRBV5-1 and TRBJ2-2, with unresolved D. This CDR3 spans 12 amino acids. Trimming cost V 8 bases and J 0 bases, with 5 bases left between them. From germline, CDR1 is SGHRS and CDR2 YFSETQ. The CDR3 here is CASTSNTGELFF. CDR3 DNA (partial): TGCGCCAGTACTTCGAACACCGGGGAG.

Concerning this clone itself: The read stops 3 residues short of the end of the CDR3; the missing end is completed from the germline J gene. The chain uses TRBV19 and TRBJ2-5, with 8 bases aligning to TRBD2. This CDR3 is built from 15 residues. Trimming took 3 bases from V and 4 from J; bases not matched to a gene: 7. CDR1 and CDR2 (germline): LNHDA, SQIVND (reference sequence). The sequenced CDR3 bases are TGTGCCAGTAGTATCTGGAGCGGGGGTACAGAGACC. It encodes CASSIWSGGTET. The entire CDR3 protein is CASSIWSGGTETQYF.

Concerning this clone itself: Read coverage stops 3 residues before the CDR3 terminus; the germline J gene supplies the remainder. V gene TRBV20-1 combines with J gene TRBJ2-7; TRBD2 aligns across 14 bases. This CDR3 has 17 residues. Per germline, CDR1 DFQATT and CDR2 SNEGSKA (reference sequence). The V gene end was trimmed by 6 bases and the J gene end by 4 bases; junction bases not matched to a gene: 14. The CDR3: CSAVELGLAGALYEQYF. Incomplete CDR3 DNA: TGCAGTGCCGTAGAGCTGGGACTAGCGGGGGCCCTATACGAG.

CDR3 sequence: CASSPRVLNTEAFF. CDR3 bases read: TGTGCCAGTAGTCCCAGGGTCCTGAACACTGAA. The chain uses TRBV19 and TRBJ1-1; maybe TRBD1 (5 bases). Sequencing ends 3 residues short of the CDR3 end; the germline J gene provides the rest. The ends were cut back, 5 bases at V and 0 bases at J, with 10 bases in the middle. CDR3 size: 14 residues. CDR1 is LNHDA, CDR2 SQIVND, per germline (reference sequence). The complete variable domain, with remaining parts taken from reference TRBV19 and TRBJ1-1, reads DGGITQSPKYLFRKEGQNVTLSCEQNLNHDAMYWYRQDPGQGLRLIYYSQIVNDFQKGDIAEGYSVSREKKESFPLTVTSAQKNPTAFYLCASSPRVLNTEAFFGQGTRLTVV.

A remark on this clone: The read gets to within 3 residues of the CDR3 end, and the germline J gene fills in the rest. The V gene is TRBV30, the J gene TRBJ1-4, with D tentatively TRBD1 (5 bases). Germline V gene lookup returns CDR1 GTSNPN and CDR2 SVGIG (reference sequence). The CDR3 loop spans 12 amino acids. The CDR3 bases that were read are TGTGCCCGGAAAGGGGAGCGTTCACCA. Its translation: CARKGERSP. In full, the CDR3 reads CARKGERSPLFF.

For this clone: The read ends 3 residues early relative to the CDR3; the germline J gene fills the gap. The rearrangement links TRBV30 to TRBJ2-5, with unresolved D. This CDR3 has 13 residues. Germline V gene data show CDR1 as GTSNPN and CDR2 as SVGIG (reference sequence). Trimming pared 4 bases from V and 5 bases from J, leaving 14 bases between. The part of the CDR3 DNA that was read is TGTGCCTGGAATAGAAGGGCTCAGGAGACC. Amino acid sequence: CAWNRRAQET. From start to end, the CDR3 is CAWNRRAQETQYF.

A word on this clone: The read terminates 3 residues ahead of where the CDR3 ends, so the germline J gene completes it. The chain has TRBV4-1 and TRBJ2-1, with 13 positions matching TRBD2. The germline CDR1 and CDR2 sequences are MGHRA and YSYEKL. V shed 3 bases, J shed 3 bases, and the junction held 2 bases outside the gene matches. The CDR3 has 16 amino acids. Partial CDR3 DNA: TGCGCCAGCAGCCACCGGACTAGCGGGGGCTACAATGAG. Translation gives CASSHRTSGGYNE. The whole CDR3 is CASSHRTSGGYNEQFF.

The DNA read from the CDR3 is TGTGCCTGGAGCGGGGGTCGAAATGAAAAA. Protein: CAWSGGRNEK. The full-length CDR3 reads as CAWSGGRNEKLFF. The chain couples TRBV30 to TRBJ1-4; D perhaps matches TRBD1 (5 bases). The CDR3 extends 3 residues past the end of the read, so its final part is completed from the germline J gene. Trimming removed 3 bases from V and 5 bases from J, with 10 bases in between. Germline V CDR1 and CDR2: GTSNPN, SVGIG (reference sequence). This CDR3 region has 13 residues.

Of note for this clone: The DNA ends 3 residues before the CDR3 does, and the rest of the CDR3 is filled in from the germline J gene. The rearrangement uses TRBV18 and TRBJ2-7, with a possible D match to TRBD1 (5 bases). V shed 3 bases and J shed 0 bases, with 9 bases lying between them. Germline V gene lookup returns CDR1 KGHSH and CDR2 LQKENI. The CDR3 length is 14 residues. The CDR3 loop reads CASSPTGISYEQYF. Incomplete CDR3 DNA: TGTGCCAGCTCACCCACAGGTATCTCCTACGAG.

Regarding this clone: The read comes to an end 3 residues before the CDR3 does, leaving the germline J gene to fill in the end. The chain recombines TRBV20-1 with TRBJ1-4; 9 bases are shared with TRBD1. This CDR3 has 14 residues. Germline V lookup: CDR1 DFQATT, CDR2 SNEGSKA (reference sequence). J was trimmed by 7 bases and V by 3 bases; bases with no gene match: 6. The sequenced part of the CDR3 DNA is TGCAGTGCTAGGCCGGGACAGGGAGGTGAAAAA. This codes for CSARPGQGGEK. The full CDR3 protein is CSARPGQGGEKLFF.

CDR3 DNA, as far as it was read: TGCAGTGCCGGGGACACCCCCACCTACGAG. Translation gives CSAGDTPTYE. The full-length CDR3 reads as CSAGDTPTYEQYF. The V and J genes are TRBV20-1 and TRBJ2-7; TRBD1 might be the D (6 bases). The read ends 3 residues early relative to the CDR3; the germline J gene fills the gap. The germline V gene encodes CDR1 DFQATT and CDR2 SNEGSKA (reference sequence). Trimming stripped 6 bases from V and 2 bases from J, with 14 bases between. The length of the CDR3 is 13 residues.